The source of this TCR beta chain is a study of blood T cell repertoires in COVID-19. Study information: Samples of COVID-19 (acute and convalescent) were obtained from the United States, Italy and Spain. The cDNA or gDNA used as material had been derived from T cells, B-cell-depleted T cells, or PBMCs.

The CDR3 has 14 amino acids. Per the germline V gene, CDR1 is MRHNA and CDR2 is SNTAGT. The V gene end was trimmed by 10 bases and the J gene end by 5 bases; junction bases not matched to a gene: 8. In the original analysis: Amplification of reference gene primers was used by the study to estimate nucleated cell counts. TCRdb's table, derived via immunoSEQ multiplex PCR, lists solely in-frame clones and lacks some. Clone size and the V and J calls come from that table; the DNA yielded D and trimming. Of approximately 270,000 clones in the sample, roughly 89% were seen once. The sequencing sample was made of peripheral blood. This receptor was taken from a man between 25 and 39 years old with acute or convalescent COVID-19. The chain uses TRBV6-4 and TRBJ2-2, with 9 positions matching TRBD2. In DNA, the CDR3 is TGTGCCATGACGGACAGCGGGAGGACCGGGGAGCTGTTTTTT. Its translation: CAMTDSGRTGELFF.